This passage covers 20 T cell receptor beta chains from one sample sequenced in a study of vaccination and CD4 T cells after COVID-19. Antigen specificity for these receptors is unknown. Indicated treatment: approximately 9-day PBMC culture with coronavirus spike peptide pools or control peptides (ViraFEST assay). Sequenced with the Oncomine TCR Beta short-read assay was DNA taken from cultured CD4+ T cells. In TCRdb, the PCR reads were re-called with MiXCR into one record per CDR3 protein. The table records about 18,000 distinct CDR3 sequences, 45% to 60% of them present only once. Sequenced input: CD4+ T cells from blood, cultured in vitro. These TCRs come from a human donor who had recovered from COVID-19.

This chain joins TRBV6-1 and TRBJ1-5, with D maybe TRBD1 (5 bases). Trimming removed 3 bases from V and 5 bases from J, with 8 bases in between. Germline values: CDR1 MNHNS, CDR2 SASEGT. The CDR3 has 13 residues. The CDR3 DNA follows: TGTGCCAGCAGTGAGCAGGGAGATCAGCCCCAGCATTTT. Its translation: CASSEQGDQPQHF.

This clonotype occurred once. The chain combines TRBV20-1 with TRBJ2-1; 7 positions agree with TRBD2. This CDR3 is 14 amino acids long. Looked up from germline, CDR1 is DFQATT and CDR2 is SNEGSKA (reference sequence). V lost 5 bases, J lost 5 bases, and 9 bases stayed unmatched. This chain's CDR3 is CSALGLGRNNEQFF. The DNA for the CDR3 is TGCAGTGCTCTCGGACTAGGACGGAACAATGAGCAGTTCTTC.

In this sample, this clonotype turned up a few times. The chain uses TRBV6-1 and TRBJ1-3; D gene uncertain. Germline assignment: CDR1 MNHNS and CDR2 SASEGT. The CDR3 covers 12 residues. Trimming cost V 8 bases and J 3 bases, with 8 bases left between them. The CDR3 DNA reads as TGTGCCAGCTTACCGGGTGGAAACACCATATATTTT. It is translated as CASLPGGNTIYF.

This chain uses TRBV10-3 with TRBJ1-6; D not certain. This CDR3 has 14 amino acids. The V gene's germline CDR1 is ENHRY and CDR2 SYGVKD. The ends were cut back, 11 bases at V and 10 bases at J, with 21 bases in the middle. This CDR3 reads CASRRVPDRSPLHF. CDR3 coding DNA: TGTGCCTCACGCCGGGTCCCGGATAGATCACCCCTCCACTTT.

The chain combines TRBV20-1 with TRBJ2-3, with D tentatively TRBD2 (6 bases). The V gene's germline CDR1 is DFQATT and CDR2 SNEGSKA (reference sequence). V was cut by 2 bases and J by 3 bases, with 18 bases left in between. The CDR3 loop spans 16 amino acids. The CDR3 spells CSARSFLEEGTDTQYF. Written as DNA, the CDR3 is TGCAGTGCTAGATCCTTTCTAGAGGAGGGAACAGATACGCAGTATTTT.

This chain connects TRBV11-2 to TRBJ2-7; D remains ambiguous. This CDR3 is built from 12 residues. The V gene lost 5 bases and the J gene lost 4 bases, with 9 bases spanning the gap. Germline V lookup: CDR1 SGHAT, CDR2 FQNNGV. The CDR3 spells CASSPQWYEQYF. DNA for the CDR3: TGTGCCAGCAGCCCCCAGTGGTACGAGCAGTACTTC.

The chain employs TRBV7-3 and TRBJ2-3, with D possibly matching TRBD2 (5 bases). The V end was cut by 5 bases, the J end by 0 bases, with 12 bases between. This CDR3 region has 15 residues. From germline, CDR1 is SGHTA and CDR2 FQGTGA. The CDR3 DNA sequence: TGTGCCAGCAGCCAGATAGGCGGGAGCACAGATACGCAGTATTTT. It is translated as CASSQIGGSTDTQYF.

This clonotype was recorded a few times. The V and J genes are TRBV20-1 and TRBJ1-4; D is perhaps TRBD1 (6 bases). Trimming removed 7 bases at V and 8 bases at J, with 20 bases between. This CDR3 has 14 residues. Germline V CDR1 and CDR2: DFQATT, SNEGSKA (reference sequence). DNA of the CDR3: TGCAGTGGGGAGGAGGCAGGGGTGGCCGAAAAACTGTTTTTT. Protein sequence: CSGEEAGVAEKLFF.

This chain connects TRBV20-1 to TRBJ2-5; 8 nucleotides agree with TRBD2. The V and J ends lost 0 bases and 2 bases, in that order; junction bases with no gene match: 5. The CDR3 extends over 15 amino acids. CDR1 and CDR2 from the germline V gene are DFQATT and SNEGSKA (reference sequence). CDR3 DNA: TGCAGTGCTAGAGATCAAGCGGGAGCTCAAGAGACCCAGTACTTC. It yields the protein CSARDQAGAQETQYF.

The chain is built from TRBV2 and TRBJ2-1; the D gene is possibly TRBD2 (6 bases). Germline assignment: CDR1 SNHLY and CDR2 FYNNEI. This CDR3 has 14 residues. V lost 5 bases and J 0 bases, leaving 8 bases between the germline ends. This CDR3 is CASSRDSSYNEQFF. CDR3 bases: TGTGCCAGCAGTCGGGACTCCTCCTACAATGAGCAGTTCTTC.

In its sample, this clonotype was seen a few times. The chain couples TRBV19 to TRBJ1-6; no clear D gene. V shed 4 bases and J shed 4 bases, with 11 bases lying between them. CDR1 is LNHDA, CDR2 SQIVND, per germline (reference sequence). This CDR3 comprises 15 residues. The chain's CDR3 is CASSTRTMYNSPLHF. CDR3 nucleotide sequence: TGTGCCAGTAGTACCCGGACTATGTATAATTCACCCCTCCACTTT.

This clonotype has more than one count but fewer than ten. The chain is built from TRBV6-5 and TRBJ2-1; 12 nucleotides line up with TRBD2. Unmatched junction bases numbered 6, after V lost 2 bases and J lost 7 bases. This CDR3 comprises 16 residues. Germline lookup yields CDR1 MNHEY and CDR2 SVGAGI. As DNA, the CDR3 is TGTGCCAGCAGTTACCCACTAGCGGGAGGTGTAAATGAGCAGTTCTTC. It translates to CASSYPLAGGVNEQFF.

There are a few counts of this clonotype. The gene calls are TRBV11-3 and TRBJ1-1, with unresolved D. The germline V gene encodes CDR1 SGHNT and CDR2 YENEEA. V lost 3 bases, J lost 4 bases, and 21 bases lay in between. The CDR3 extends over 17 amino acids. This CDR3 is CASSLTVRVGRSTEAFF. In DNA, the CDR3 is TGTGCCAGCAGCTTGACGGTGAGGGTAGGTAGAAGCACTGAAGCTTTCTTT. Complete variable domain (other parts from reference TRBV11-3 and TRBJ1-1): EAGVVQSPRYKIIEKKQPVAFWCNPISGHNTLYWYLQNLGQGPELLIRYENEEAVDDSQLPKDRFSAERLKGVDSTLKIQPAELGDSAVYLCASSLTVRVGRSTEAFFGQGTRLTVV.

The chain carries TRBV19 and TRBJ2-5; D remains ambiguous. The germline gives CDR1 LNHDA, CDR2 SQIVND (reference sequence). Trimming left V 3 bases short and J 0 bases short, with 8 bases between. The CDR3 runs to 14 residues. Here the CDR3 DNA reads TGTGCCAGTAGTATCCAACAGAACCAAGAGACCCAGTACTTC. The encoded protein is CASSIQQNQETQYF.

The genes are TRBV20-1 and TRBJ1-2; D unresolved. Germline CDR1 is DFQATT and CDR2 is SNEGSKA (reference sequence). This CDR3 has 13 amino acids. With 3 bases removed from V and 4 bases from J, the gap between germline ends came to 12 bases. The CDR3 DNA reads TGCAGTGCTAGGGGAGACCTGGGCTATGGCTACACCTTC. This translates into CSARGDLGYGYTF.

The gene calls are TRBV7-2 and TRBJ2-7, with TRBD2 matching over 7 bases. J was trimmed by 3 bases and V by 5 bases; bases with no gene match: 4. Germline CDR1 is SGHTA and CDR2 is FQGNSA. The CDR3 sequence is 13 residues long. This CDR3 is CASSREVSYEQYF. The CDR3 region has the DNA TGTGCCAGCAGCCGGGAGGTCAGCTACGAGCAGTACTTC. The variable domain in full, completed from reference TRBV7-2 and TRBJ2-7, reads GAGVSQSPSNKVTEKGKDVELRCDPISGHTALYWYRQSLGQGLEFLIYFQGNSAPDKSGLPSDRFSAERTGGSVSTLTIQRTQQEDSAVYLCASSREVSYEQYFGPGTRLTVT.

This clonotype was observed a handful of times. The V call is TRBV20-1, the J call TRBJ1-1; D may be TRBD1 (6 bases). CDR3 length: 13 residues. V lost 3 bases to trimming and J lost 8 bases, with 16 bases between them. Germline V lookup: CDR1 DFQATT, CDR2 SNEGSKA (reference sequence). CDR3 nucleotide sequence: TGCAGTGCTAGCTTCGGACAGAAAGCGGAAGCTTTCTTT. Protein product: CSASFGQKAEAFF.

This clonotype was seen only a few times. The chain combines TRBV7-2 with TRBJ1-6; 9 bases agree with TRBD1. Germline CDR1 reads SGHTA; CDR2 reads FQGNSA. The CDR3 loop spans 15 amino acids. The trim removed 7 bases at V and 10 bases at J, leaving 11 bases unmatched. This CDR3 is CASTAVGQGRSPLHF. DNA of the CDR3: TGTGCCAGCACCGCGGTGGGACAGGGTCGGTCACCCCTCCACTTT.

This sequence joins TRBV11-2 and TRBJ2-7; D might be TRBD1 or TRBD2, each matching 5 bases. This CDR3 comprises 13 residues. V lost 5 bases and J 0 bases, leaving 8 bases between the germline ends. The germline gives CDR1 SGHAT, CDR2 FQNNGV. The CDR3 region is CASSRGSSYEQYF. The DNA for the CDR3 is TGTGCCAGCAGCCGGGGCAGCTCCTACGAGCAGTACTTC. The full variable domain, completed using reference TRBV11-2 and TRBJ2-7, is EAGVAQSPRYKIIEKRQSVAFWCNPISGHATLYWYQQILGQGPKLLIQFQNNGVVDDSQLPKDRFSAERLKGVDSTLKIQPAKLEDSAVYLCASSRGSSYEQYFGPGTRLTVT.

The rearrangement joins TRBV5-1 to TRBJ2-5; maybe TRBD1 (6 bases). Trimming shortened V by 3 bases and J by 4 bases, and 10 bases separated the two germline ends. Per germline, CDR1 SGHRS and CDR2 YFSETQ. The CDR3 is made up of 13 amino acids. As DNA, the CDR3 is TGCGCCAGCAGCTCACAGGGCGGAGAGACCCAGTACTTC. Translated, it gives CASSSQGGETQYF.